This TCR beta chain was profiled in a study of OX40 agonist ivuxolimab in advanced cancers. Study-wide context: Ivuxolimab was a fully human IgG2 agonistic monoclonal antibody targeting the costimulatory receptor OX40 (CD134). Intravenous ivuxolimab was administered to patients every 2 weeks at six dose levels: 0.01, 0.1, 0.3, 1.5, 3 and 10 mg/kg. Among the 52 dose-escalation patients, around 19 had hepatocellular carcinoma, 15 or so melanoma, 9 renal cell carcinoma and 9 head and neck cancer. A male proportion of nearly 85% and a mean age of about 60 years, ranging from 23 to 79, were recorded for the dose-escalation cohort. Patients were allowed to have had prior anti-PD-1, anti-PD-L1 or anti-CTLA-4 therapy, and around 43% of the dose-escalation patients had been treated with checkpoint inhibitors. Partial responses occurred in three dose-escalation patients: two with cutaneous melanoma and one with hepatocellular carcinoma. Peripheral TCRbeta sequencing aimed to test whether ivuxolimab altered TCR sequence diversity and caused clonal T-cell expansion. The monotherapy dose-escalation portion (N ≈ 57 patients) of the phase I ivuxolimab trial is reported in the paper.

CDR1 MDHEN and CDR2 SYDVKM are derived from the germline V gene. V has 5 bases trimmed and J has 1 base trimmed; junction bases matching no gene number 8. The CDR3 goes from the cysteine to the phenylalanine over 16 residues. Here the CDR3 DNA is all that survives: 48 bases in frame from base 1. Patients with a history of autoimmune disease or receiving systemic immunosuppression were excluded from the trial. In every dose cohort, peripheral blood was drawn for TCR sequencing at baseline, cycle 4 day 1, and cycle 7 day 1. The samples were taken from a phase I, first-in-human, multicenter, open-label dose-escalation trial of ivuxolimab. The trial enrolled adults with locally advanced or metastatic head and neck squamous cell, hepatocellular, melanoma or renal cell carcinoma. Before TCR sequencing, CD4+ T cells and CD8+ T cells from peripheral blood were sorted into separate populations. Genomic DNA was extracted from sorted cells for sequencing of the TCRbeta CDR3 region. The immunoSEQ Assay was used to sequence the TCRbeta CDR3 regions. Drawn from immuneACCESS, this table holds only the in-frame rearrangements with V and J called that TCRdb kept. Clones are partly lost; checked studies trace under half to an unresolved V gene and leave the rest unexplained. This sample gives 55,000 to 75,000 clones in total; about 82% of them show up just once. The ten largest clones represent approximately 5.6% of the sample.

Points on this clone: It lacks a known antigen. No quality values exist for individual bases; no much larger clone is one base distant.

Results and caveats for the whole study, not just this receptor: Partial responders in the 0.1-3.0 mg/kg groups had among the lowest normalized peripheral clonal expansion, especially among CD8+ T cells. Which antigens the clonally expanded peripheral T cells were specific for was not determined. Low levels of normalized T-cell clonal expansion were also seen in some patients who did not respond. After ivuxolimab, CD8+ T cells had more expanded clones than CD4+ T cells on average. Clonal expansion of both CD4+ and CD8+ blood T cells was observed from baseline to week 6 at doses 0.1 to 3.0 mg/kg.

Rearrangement joined TRBV28 to TRBJ1-3; 7 bases in the junction line up with TRBD1. The material sequenced was CD4+ or CD8+ T cells sorted from blood, taken in a trial of the OX40 agonist ivuxolimab. This receptor was obtained from an adult with an advanced solid tumor such as melanoma, head and neck, liver or kidney cancer. At the DNA level, the sequence is TGTGCCAGCAGTGTGCCGGGACAGACGTCTGGAAACACCATATATTTT. Its translation reads: CASSVPGQTSGNTIYF.